The 26 T cell receptor beta chains presented below share a single source sample, sequenced in a study of cytomegalovirus exposure and HLA in healthy donors. The study ran its PCR with 60 Vbeta and 13 Jbeta primers. Generated by immunoSEQ multiplex PCR, the TCRdb table keeps only in-frame clones and is missing some. The table shows about 190,000 clones, with 81% occurring only once. The material sequenced was PBMCs. These receptors were taken from a woman aged 25-40 years in good health and CMV-seronegative.

This chain links TRBV5-8 with TRBJ2-2; 10 positions match TRBD2. The length of the CDR3 is 16 residues. Germline V gene lookup returns CDR1 SGHTS and CDR2 YDEGEE. Trimming took 2 bases from V and 1 from J; bases not matched to a gene: 2. The CDR3 DNA reads as TGTGCCAGCAGCTTCAGCGGGGGGGTGAACACCGGGGAGCTGTTTTTT. It codes for CASSFSGGVNTGELFF.

The rearrangement joins TRBV5-6 to TRBJ2-5; D is unresolved. V was pared by 0 bases and J by 5 bases, with 5 bases between. The length of the CDR3 is 12 residues. CDR1 and CDR2 from the germline V gene are SGHDT and YYEEEE. The CDR3 region is CASSLVPETQYF. DNA for the CDR3: TGTGCCAGCAGCTTGGTTCCGGAGACCCAGTACTTC.

This clone occurred a few times. V and J are TRBV5-4 and TRBJ1-2, with D unresolved. Germline lookup yields CDR1 SGHNT and CDR2 YYREEE (reference sequence). CDR3 length: 17 residues. Between the trimmed V and J ends, which lost 0 bases and 3 bases, there was a span of 18 bases. CDR3 sequence: CASSLALGGSGYYGYTF. The CDR3 DNA reads as TGTGCCAGCAGCTTGGCTTTGGGAGGGAGCGGGTACTATGGCTACACCTTC. The whole variable domain, filled in from reference TRBV5-4 and TRBJ1-2, reads ETGVTQSPTHLIKTRGQQVTLRCSSQSGHNTVSWYQQALGQGPQFIFQYYREEENGRGNFPPRFSGLQFPNYSSELNVNALELDDSALYLCASSLALGGSGYYGYTFGSGTRLTVV.

The V and J genes are TRBV19 and TRBJ2-1, with 7 bases that match TRBD1. This CDR3 contains 14 residues. Germline assignment: CDR1 LNHDA and CDR2 SQIVND (reference sequence). J lost 7 bases, V lost 1 base, and 4 bases had no gene match. CDR3 amino acids: CASSIALTGNEQFF. CDR3 coding DNA: TGTGCCAGTAGTATAGCCCTGACAGGGAATGAGCAGTTCTTC.

The chain joins TRBV29-1 to TRBJ1-4; 8 bases line up with TRBD1. Trimming cost V 4 bases and J 8 bases; bases outside gene matches: 3. Germline V gene data show CDR1 as SQVTM and CDR2 as ANQGSEA. The CDR3 consists of 12 residues. DNA for the CDR3: TGCAGCGTTGGGACAGGGCCCGAAAAACTGTTTTTT. It is translated as CSVGTGPEKLFF.

The chain carries TRBV18 and TRBJ1-1; no firm D call. The CDR3 runs to 13 residues. Looked up from germline, CDR1 is KGHSH and CDR2 is LQKENI. Trimming pared 4 bases from V and 1 base from J, leaving 7 bases between. CDR3 in amino acids: CASSLTENTEAFF. The CDR3 region has the DNA TGTGCCAGCTCACTCACAGAGAACACTGAAGCTTTCTTT.

The chain uses TRBV6-5 and TRBJ1-2; 7 nucleotides match TRBD1. V lost 6 bases to trimming and J lost 4 bases; unmatched junction nucleotides: 8. Germline V gives CDR1 MNHEY, CDR2 SVGAGI. This CDR3 has 14 amino acids. CDR3 protein: CASRSLNRGYGYTF. CDR3 bases: TGTGCCAGCAGGTCTCTCAACAGGGGCTATGGCTACACCTTC.

The rearrangement joins TRBV13 to TRBJ1-3, with 8 bases matching TRBD1. The germline V gene encodes CDR1 PRHDT and CDR2 FYEKMQ (reference sequence). V shed 3 bases, J shed 4 bases, and the junction held 8 bases outside the gene matches. This CDR3 has 16 amino acids. CDR3 sequence (DNA): TGTGCCAGCAGCTTCAGGGGGCTCCCGGGAGGAAACACCATATATTTT. As protein: CASSFRGLPGGNTIYF.

V and J are TRBV7-9 and TRBJ1-2; D is undetermined. Germline V gene sequence: CDR1 SEHNR, CDR2 FQNEAQ (reference sequence). Trimming cost V 1 base and J 1 base, with 7 bases left between them. The CDR3 contains 14 residues. DNA of the CDR3: TGTGCCAGCAGCTTAGGTTCAGTTAACTATGGCTACACCTTC. Translated, it gives CASSLGSVNYGYTF.

The chain combines TRBV7-9 with TRBJ1-4; TRBD1 agrees at 10 bases. The trim removed 6 bases at V and 6 bases at J, leaving 4 bases unmatched. This CDR3 spans 14 amino acids. The germline CDR1 and CDR2 sequences are SEHNR and FQNEAQ (reference sequence). CDR3 loop: CASRGDRGHEKLFF. The DNA of the CDR3 is TGTGCCAGCAGAGGAGACAGGGGGCATGAAAAACTGTTTTTT. Full variable domain (missing parts from reference TRBV7-9 and TRBJ1-4): DTGVSQNPRHKITKRGQNVTFRCDPISEHNRLYWYRQTLGQGPEFLTYFQNEAQLEKSRLLSDRFSAERPKGSFSTLEIQRTEQGDSAMYLCASRGDRGHEKLFFGSGTQLSVL.

This sequence joins TRBV7-9 and TRBJ2-7; 9 nucleotides match TRBD1. V gave up 5 bases and J gave up 6 bases; unmatched junction bases: 8. Germline CDR1 is SEHNR and CDR2 is FQNEAQ (reference sequence). CDR3 length: 14 amino acids. The CDR3 bases are TGTGCCAGCAGCCTGACAGGGGGGCCAGGCGAGCAGTACTTC. Translation gives CASSLTGGPGEQYF.

This clone was picked up one time. The chain carries TRBV30 and TRBJ1-2, with D perhaps matching TRBD1 (5 bases). Trimming took 6 bases from V and 5 from J, leaving 16 bases between them. This CDR3 is 13 amino acids long. In germline, CDR1 is GTSNPN, CDR2 SVGIG (reference sequence). CDR3 amino acids: CACSQGTLYGYTF. The DNA of the CDR3 is TGTGCCTGCTCGCAGGGAACCCTTTATGGCTACACCTTC.

This chain uses TRBV6-5 with TRBJ2-7; TRBD1 matches 8 bases. The V and J ends lost 0 bases and 3 bases, in that order; junction bases with no gene match: 4. The CDR3 extends over 15 amino acids. The V gene's germline CDR1 is MNHEY and CDR2 SVGAGI. CDR3 DNA sequence: TGTGCCAGCAGTTACTCGATCGGGACAGGCTACGAGCAGTACTTC. Amino acids: CASSYSIGTGYEQYF.

This clone was found once. This chain connects TRBV20-1 to TRBJ2-7, with TRBD1 as a possible D gene (5 bases). The CDR3 contains 11 residues. V was clipped by 0 bases and J by 13 bases, with 13 bases between them. In germline, CDR1 is DFQATT, CDR2 SNEGSKA (reference sequence). CDR3 DNA: TGCAGTGCTAGAGATTTACGGACACCATACTTC. Amino acid sequence: CSARDLRTPYF.

The V gene is TRBV7-8, the J gene TRBJ1-5, with D perhaps TRBD1 (6 bases). Looked up from germline, CDR1 is SGHVS and CDR2 is FQNEAQ. V was pared by 5 bases and J by 6 bases, with 11 bases between. The CDR3 is made up of 13 amino acids. The CDR3 bases are TGTGCCAGCAGCCAACAGGGCACTCAGCCCCAGCATTTT. This gives the protein CASSQQGTQPQHF. Looking up the rest from reference TRBV7-8 and TRBJ1-5 gives the full variable domain: GAGVSQSPRYKVAKRGQDVALRCDPISGHVSLFWYQQALGQGPEFLTYFQNEAQLDKSGLPSDRFFAERPEGSVSTLKIQRTQQEDSAVYLCASSQQGTQPQHFGDGTRLSIL.

The chain joins TRBV6-1 to TRBJ1-1; perhaps TRBD1 as D (6 bases). Trimming took 2 bases from V and 7 from J, leaving 14 bases between them. Germline-derived CDR1 and CDR2 are MNHNS and SASEGT. This CDR3 spans 14 amino acids. The CDR3, as DNA: TGTGCCAGCAGTGAATCAGGGGCTTATAATGAAGCTTTCTTT. This codes for CASSESGAYNEAFF.

The V gene is TRBV13, the J gene TRBJ2-2, with a tentative D call TRBD1 (5 bases). Germline CDR1 and CDR2: PRHDT and FYEKMQ (reference sequence). The CDR3 sequence is 15 residues long. Trimming removed 5 bases from V and 3 bases from J, with 13 bases in between. CDR3 sequence (DNA): TGTGCCAGCAGCCTCCTCAGGGTGGACACCGGGGAGCTGTTTTTT. It encodes CASSLLRVDTGELFF.

The CDR3 coding sequence is TGTGCCAGCGGTAAGGGGGCGGGCTCCTACGAGCAGTACTTC. This translates into CASGKGAGSYEQYF. The chain couples TRBV28 to TRBJ2-7, with 7 bases lining up with TRBD1. The V segment lost 8 bases and the J segment 0 bases; nucleotides outside the gene matches: 7. CDR3 length equals 14 residues. From germline, CDR1 is MDHEN and CDR2 SYDVKM.

J is TRBJ1-2 and V is TRBV5-1, with TRBD1 matching 9 bases. The CDR3 totals 16 residues. V shed 0 bases, J shed 8 bases, and the junction held 11 bases outside the gene matches. CDR1 is SGHRS and CDR2 is YFSETQ in the germline V gene. The CDR3 is CASSLGGQGSVGGYTF. The CDR3 region has the DNA TGCGCCAGCAGCTTGGGCGGACAGGGGTCCGTTGGAGGCTACACCTTC.

The chain recombines TRBV25-1 with TRBJ2-7; D is perhaps TRBD1 (5 bases). Between the trimmed V and J ends, which lost 10 bases and 2 bases, there was a span of 9 bases. Germline loops: CDR1 MGHDK, CDR2 SYGVNS. CDR3 length equals 11 residues. CDR3 coding DNA: TGTGCCACTCAGACAGCCTACGAGCAGTACTTC. Protein sequence: CATQTAYEQYF.

The rearrangement uses TRBV7-2 and TRBJ2-7; D is unresolved. Germline lookup yields CDR1 SGHTA and CDR2 FQGNSA. V was shortened by 2 bases and J by 3 bases, with 5 bases between the two germline ends. The length of the CDR3 is 12 residues. The CDR3 DNA sequence: TGTGCCAGCAGCTTACCCGGCTACGAGCAGTACTTC. This sequence encodes CASSLPGYEQYF. Full variable domain (remainder filled in from reference TRBV7-2 and TRBJ2-7): GAGVSQSPSNKVTEKGKDVELRCDPISGHTALYWYRQSLGQGLEFLIYFQGNSAPDKSGLPSDRFSAERTGGSVSTLTIQRTQQEDSAVYLCASSLPGYEQYFGPGTRLTVT.

This clone turned up a few times. The chain has TRBV7-2 and TRBJ2-5; D unresolved. The CDR3 sequence is 14 residues long. Germline CDR1 is SGHTA and CDR2 is FQGNSA. Trimming pared 4 bases from V and 2 bases from J, leaving 11 bases between. The CDR3 loop is CASSSVPLQETQYF. For the CDR3, the DNA is TGTGCCAGCAGCTCGGTGCCATTACAAGAGACCCAGTACTTC. The full variable domain, in which reference TRBV7-2 and TRBJ2-5 provide the parts outside the CDR3, is GAGVSQSPSNKVTEKGKDVELRCDPISGHTALYWYRQSLGQGLEFLIYFQGNSAPDKSGLPSDRFSAERTGGSVSTLTIQRTQQEDSAVYLCASSSVPLQETQYFGPGTRLLVL.

The chain couples TRBV27 to TRBJ1-2; tentatively, D is TRBD1 (6 bases). Germline V lookup: CDR1 MNHEY, CDR2 SMNVEV (reference sequence). V was cut by 8 bases and J by 0 bases, with 19 bases left in between. CDR3 length: 16 residues. CDR3 DNA sequence: TGTGCCAGCCCCGGGGGGGACAAGGACACTAACTATGGCTACACCTTC. This encodes CASPGGDKDTNYGYTF.

V is TRBV25-1 and J is TRBJ2-2; TRBD2 matches at 8 bases. The length of the CDR3 is 16 residues. Germline V lookup: CDR1 MGHDK, CDR2 SYGVNS. Germline trimming cut 6 bases from V and 4 bases from J; bases unmatched to any gene: 10. The chain's CDR3 is CASRDSGLVSTGELFF. In nucleotides, the CDR3 is TGTGCCAGCAGGGACTCGGGACTAGTGTCCACCGGGGAGCTGTTTTTT. Drawing the rest from reference TRBV25-1 and TRBJ2-2, the complete variable domain is EADIYQTPRYLVIGTGKKITLECSQTMGHDKMYWYQQDPGMELHLIHYSYGVNSTEKGDLSSESTVSRIRTEHFPLTLESARPSHTSQYLCASRDSGLVSTGELFFGEGSRLTVL.

J is TRBJ2-1 and V is TRBV6-6; D is perhaps TRBD2 (6 bases). The CDR3 runs 16 residues. The V gene's germline CDR1 is MNHNY and CDR2 SVGAGI (reference sequence). V dropped 2 bases and J dropped 2 bases, with 13 bases sitting between them. The CDR3 is CASSYRVTSPYNEQFF. CDR3 DNA: TGTGCCAGCAGTTACAGGGTGACTAGTCCCTACAATGAGCAGTTCTTC.

The chain uses TRBV19 and TRBJ1-5; 7 nucleotides line up with TRBD1. Germline values: CDR1 LNHDA, CDR2 SQIVND (reference sequence). J was trimmed by 0 bases and V by 6 bases; bases with no gene match: 5. The length of the CDR3 is 15 residues. Here the CDR3 reads CASRGTDYSNQPQHF. CDR3 in DNA: TGTGCCAGTAGGGGGACAGATTATAGCAATCAGCCCCAGCATTTT.